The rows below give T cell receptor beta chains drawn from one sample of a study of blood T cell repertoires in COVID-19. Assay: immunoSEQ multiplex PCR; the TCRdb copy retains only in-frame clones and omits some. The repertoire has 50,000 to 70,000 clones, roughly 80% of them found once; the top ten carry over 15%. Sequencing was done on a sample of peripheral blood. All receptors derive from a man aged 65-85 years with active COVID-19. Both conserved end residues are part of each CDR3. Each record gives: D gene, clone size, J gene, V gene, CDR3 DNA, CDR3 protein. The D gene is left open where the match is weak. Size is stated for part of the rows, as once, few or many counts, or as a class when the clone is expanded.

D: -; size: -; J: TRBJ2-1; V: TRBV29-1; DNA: TGCAGCGTGAGCGTAAGCAATGAGCAGTTCTTC; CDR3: CSVSVSNEQFF
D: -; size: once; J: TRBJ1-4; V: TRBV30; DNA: TGTGCCTGGCCTTGGACAGTTGCAACTAATGAAAAACTGTTTTTT; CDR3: CAWPWTVATNEKLFF
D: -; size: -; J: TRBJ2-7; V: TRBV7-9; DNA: TGTGCCAGCAGCCCAGAAGGGGACGAGCAGTACTTC; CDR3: CASSPEGDEQYF
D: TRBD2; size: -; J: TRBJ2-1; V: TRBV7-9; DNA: TGTGCCAGCAGCTTAGGGCTAGCGGGTCGGGCCCTTTCCTACAATGAGCAGTTCTTC; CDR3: CASSLGLAGRALSYNEQFF
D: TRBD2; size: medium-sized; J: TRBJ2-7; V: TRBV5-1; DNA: TGCGCCAGCAGCTCCCTAGCGGGGACCTCCTACGAGCAGTACTTC; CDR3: CASSSLAGTSYEQYF
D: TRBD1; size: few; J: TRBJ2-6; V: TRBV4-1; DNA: TGCGCCAGCAGCCAAGTCGGACAGGGGGCTAGAGTCCTGACTTTC; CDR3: CASSQVGQGARVLTF
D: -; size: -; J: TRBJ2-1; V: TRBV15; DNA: TGTGCCACCAGCACCCCCGGGACTTTCGCCTACAATGAGCAGTTCTTC; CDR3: CATSTPGTFAYNEQFF
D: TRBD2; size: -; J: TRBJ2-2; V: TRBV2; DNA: TGTGCCAGCAGAGGTGGACTAGCGGGAGGCGGGGAGCTGTTTTTT; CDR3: CASRGGLAGGGELFF
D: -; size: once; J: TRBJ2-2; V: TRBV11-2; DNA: TGTGCCAGCAGCCATCCGACAGCTTTCACCGGGGAGCTGTTTTTT; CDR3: CASSHPTAFTGELFF
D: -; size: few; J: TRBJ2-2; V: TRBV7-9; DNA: TGTGCCAGCAGCTCCGTTTGGACAGCTAACACCGGGGAGCTGTTTTTT; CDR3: CASSSVWTANTGELFF
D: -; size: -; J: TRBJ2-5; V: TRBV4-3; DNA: TGCGCCAGCAGCCAAGCGGCCGGGGAGACCCAGTACTTC; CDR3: CASSQAAGETQYF
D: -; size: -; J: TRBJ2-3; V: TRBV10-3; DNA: TGTGCCATCAATGCGGGGCGGGGAGATACGCAGTATTTT; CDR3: CAINAGRGDTQYF
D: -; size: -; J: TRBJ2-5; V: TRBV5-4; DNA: TGTGCCAGCAGCTTAGGGGGATCCAAGAATCAAGAGACCCAGTACTTC; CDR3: CASSLGGSKNQETQYF
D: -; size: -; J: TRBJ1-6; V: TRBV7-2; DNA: TGTGCCACGAATGGGCAGATGGATTCACCCCTCCACTTT; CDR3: CATNGQMDSPLHF
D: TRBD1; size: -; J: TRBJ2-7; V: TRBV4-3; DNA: TGCGCCAGCAGCCAAGAGGCAGGGGGCGCCCACGAGCAGTACTTC; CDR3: CASSQEAGGAHEQYF
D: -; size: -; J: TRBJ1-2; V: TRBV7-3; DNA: TGTGCCAGCAGCTTAAGTTTCGGGAACTATGGCTACACCTTC; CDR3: CASSLSFGNYGYTF
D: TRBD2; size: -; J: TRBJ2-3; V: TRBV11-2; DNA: TGTGCCAGCAGCTTAGGAGGACTAGGGCTGTTTAGGGAGTATTTT; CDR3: CASSLGGLGLFREYF